This TCR beta chain was identified in a study of blood T cells in healthy people across ages. Study summary: Template switching captured about one barcoded beta molecule per two T cells.

The CDR3 runs to 16 residues. Germline-derived CDR1 and CDR2 are MNHEY and SVGEGT. Between the trimmed V and J ends, which lost 0 bases and 0 bases, there was a span of 11 bases. Then a second PCR, running about 6 to 11 cycles, was carried out with a sample-barcoded 5' primer and a J-beta primer mix. TCRdb reanalysed the 5' RACE reads using MiXCR and keeps one entry per CDR3 protein. The table has more than 450,000 distinct CDR3 sequences, over 25% seen once. Healthy Caucasian individuals from Russia aged about 6 to 90 served as donors. The authors extracted at least 6 micrograms of total RNA per sample. This sample was shared with a second study, whose subject was T cells of mothers and their children. That work states: The authors identified no persistent microchimeric T cell clones.

The chain recombines TRBV6-2 or TRBV6-3 with TRBJ2-5, with D perhaps matching TRBD1 (5 bases). The receptor was derived from a boy aged 2 to 10 in good health. The sample consisted of blood. This CDR3 is CASSYSQTVYQETQYF. CDR3 nucleotides: TGTGCCAGCAGTTACTCCCAGACAGTCTACCAAGAGACCCAGTACTTC.